Below are 32 T cell receptor beta chains sequenced from a single sample in a study of blood T cell repertoires in COVID-19. TCRdb's table, derived via immunoSEQ multiplex PCR, lists solely in-frame clones and lacks some. The sample lists hundreds of thousands of clones, 75% to 90% occurring once. Material for sequencing was PBMCs or T cells enriched from blood (not recorded which). These receptors originate from a young man who had recovered from COVID-19.

This sequence joins TRBV10-3 and TRBJ1-3; no firm D call. Germline V CDR1 and CDR2: ENHRY, SYGVKD. The CDR3 is 15 amino acids. The germline V and J ends were trimmed by 4 bases and 2 bases, with 12 bases remaining between them. CDR3 protein: CAISVTEAPGNTIYF. For the CDR3, the DNA is TGTGCCATCAGTGTTACCGAGGCTCCTGGAAACACCATATATTTT.

As concerns this clone: The sample carries other DNA sequences with the same CDR3. This rearrangement joins TRBV30 to TRBJ1-1; D gene unclear. The germline CDR1 and CDR2 sequences are GTSNPN and SVGIG (reference sequence). CDR3 length equals 12 residues. V lost 5 bases and J 1 base, leaving 8 bases between the germline ends. As DNA, the CDR3 is TGTGCCTGGTCGGGAGCGAACACTGAAGCTTTCTTT. Amino acids: CAWSGANTEAFF.

Written as DNA, the CDR3 is TGTGCCAGCAGCCAGGGGACAGGGTGGGGGTACGAGCAGTACTTC. It encodes CASSQGTGWGYEQYF. The V gene is TRBV3-1 (or the pseudogene TRBV3-2), the J gene TRBJ2-7, with 9 nucleotides matching TRBD1. This CDR3 is built from 15 residues. V dropped 3 bases and J dropped 4; count of bases not matched to a gene: 7. Looked up from germline, CDR1 is LGHDT and CDR2 is YNNKEL (reference sequence).

V and J are TRBV2 and TRBJ1-1; the D gene is possibly TRBD1 (6 bases). V was clipped by 4 bases and J by 2 bases, with 23 bases between them. This CDR3 has 18 amino acids. Looked up from germline, CDR1 is SNHLY and CDR2 is FYNNEI. CDR3 amino acids: CASSVPRDRGAKNTEAFF. CDR3 bases: TGTGCCAGCAGTGTCCCCCGGGACCGGGGGGCTAAAAACACTGAAGCTTTCTTT.

This chain links TRBV13 with TRBJ2-7, with 13 nucleotides matching TRBD2. From germline, CDR1 is PRHDT and CDR2 FYEKMQ (reference sequence). CDR3 length: 17 amino acids. Trimming took 3 bases from V and 3 from J; bases not matched to a gene: 8. The CDR3 coding sequence is TGTGCCAGCAGCTTGGTAGCCGGGACTAGCGGGAACTACGAGCAGTACTTC. Protein: CASSLVAGTSGNYEQYF. Together with reference TRBV13 and TRBJ2-7, the CDR3 gives the full variable domain: AAGVIQSPRHLIKEKRETATLKCYPIPRHDTVYWYQQGPGQDPQFLISFYEKMQSDKGSIPDRFSAQQFSDYHSELNMSSLELGDSALYFCASSLVAGTSGNYEQYFGPGTRLTVT.

This chain links TRBV7-3 with TRBJ2-5; a weak D match, TRBD2 (6 bases). The CDR3 extends over 15 amino acids. V lost 5 bases and J 5 bases, leaving 18 bases between the germline ends. CDR1 is SGHTA, CDR2 FQGTGA, per germline. CDR3 sequence (DNA): TGTGCCAGCAGCAACCTCGGGGGAGCGGAGGAGACCCAGTACTTC. As protein: CASSNLGGAEETQYF.

The chain carries TRBV28 and TRBJ1-5; D unclear. From germline, CDR1 is MDHEN and CDR2 SYDVKM. Trimming cost V 10 bases and J 0 bases, with 13 bases left between them. This CDR3 is 14 amino acids long. In DNA, the CDR3 is TGTGCCACCTCTACTCCCTTTAGCAATCAGCCCCAGCATTTT. Translation: CATSTPFSNQPQHF.

The chain joins TRBV6-6 to TRBJ2-1, with D tentatively TRBD2 (6 bases). CDR3 length: 12 residues. Germline CDR1 is MNHNY and CDR2 is SVGAGI (reference sequence). Trimming stripped 4 bases from V and 9 bases from J, with 10 bases between. The CDR3 reads CASSSAAGEQFF. CDR3 DNA sequence: TGTGCCAGCAGTTCCGCAGCGGGTGAGCAGTTCTTC.

This rearrangement joins TRBV19 to TRBJ1-5, with TRBD1 matching 7 bases. This CDR3 contains 14 residues. Losses at the gene ends were 6 bases for V and 3 bases for J; bases not matched to a gene: 5. CDR1 is LNHDA and CDR2 is SQIVND in the germline V gene (reference sequence). The CDR3 sequence is CASSKGTVNQPQHF. The CDR3 DNA reads as TGTGCCAGTAGCAAAGGGACAGTCAATCAGCCCCAGCATTTT.

This sequence joins TRBV6-5 and TRBJ2-1, with unresolved D. Germline CDR1 MNHEY, CDR2 SVGAGI. The CDR3 extends over 13 amino acids. Trimming stripped 0 bases from V and 5 bases from J, with 5 bases between. This CDR3 reads CASSYSRDNEQFF. CDR3 nucleotide sequence: TGTGCCAGCAGTTACTCGCGCGACAATGAGCAGTTCTTC.

A few counts support this clone. The same CDR3 arises from other DNA sequences in this sample as well. CDR3 DNA: TGCGCCAGCAGCCTCGACATCTCTGGGGCCAACGTCCTGACTTTC. Its translation: CASSLDISGANVLTF. The rearrangement joins TRBV5-1 to TRBJ2-6, with D uncertain. The CDR3 loop spans 15 amino acids. Germline V gene lookup returns CDR1 SGHRS and CDR2 YFSETQ. Trimming removed 4 bases from V and 0 bases from J, with 8 bases in between.

The genes are TRBV7-9 and TRBJ1-3; no reliable D call. This CDR3 spans 14 amino acids. Germline values: CDR1 SEHNR, CDR2 FQNEAQ (reference sequence). The V and J ends lost 4 bases and 0 bases respectively, with 7 bases between them. Written as DNA, the CDR3 is TGTGCCAGCAGCTCATACAGCTCTGGAAACACCATATATTTT. Its protein is CASSSYSSGNTIYF.

The rearrangement uses TRBV6-5 and TRBJ2-7, with TRBD2 as a possible D gene (6 bases). CDR3 size: 16 residues. Germline loops: CDR1 MNHEY, CDR2 SVGAGI. V was pared by 0 bases and J by 4 bases, with 16 bases between. The DNA for the CDR3 is TGTGCCAGCAGTTACTCGGCTGCGGGGCCACCGTACGAGCAGTACTTC. Its protein is CASSYSAAGPPYEQYF.

The chain couples TRBV27 to TRBJ1-4, with D perhaps TRBD1 (6 bases). V was clipped by 6 bases and J by 3 bases, with 8 bases between them. This CDR3 region has 13 residues. Per the germline V gene, CDR1 is MNHEY and CDR2 is SMNVEV (reference sequence). CDR3 in amino acids: CASRGTPNEKLFF. In nucleotides, the CDR3 is TGTGCCAGCAGAGGGACACCTAATGAAAAACTGTTTTTT.

This clone was detected once. This rearrangement joins TRBV5-4 to TRBJ2-2; TRBD2 agrees at 10 bases. This CDR3 region has 14 residues. V trimming: 4 bases; J trimming: 6 bases; junction bases outside the gene matches: 3. CDR1 is SGHNT and CDR2 is YYREEE in the germline V gene (reference sequence). CDR3 DNA: TGTGCCAGCAGCACTACTAGCGGGGCCGGGGAGCTGTTTTTT. Its protein is CASSTTSGAGELFF.

This chain uses TRBV18 with TRBJ2-6, with 10 bases fitting TRBD1. CDR3 size: 17 residues. After removal of 3 bases from V and 4 bases from J, the junction contained 6 bases not matched to a gene. CDR1 KGHSH and CDR2 LQKENI come from the germline V gene. CDR3: CASSPGQGIAGANVLTF. The CDR3 region has the DNA TGTGCCAGCTCACCGGGACAGGGGATCGCGGGGGCCAACGTCCTGACTTTC.

The CDR3 loop is CASSSGQWNEQFF. CDR3 in DNA: TGTGCCAGCAGTTCCGGACAATGGAATGAGCAGTTCTTC. The chain has TRBV12-3 or TRBV12-4 and TRBJ2-1; maybe TRBD1 (5 bases). Trimming left V 4 bases short and J 7 bases short, with 11 bases between. CDR3 size: 13 residues.

The gene calls are TRBV28 and TRBJ2-2; weak D call: TRBD2 (6 bases). V was trimmed by 1 base and J by 3 bases, leaving 9 bases between them. Germline lookup yields CDR1 MDHEN and CDR2 SYDVKM. The CDR3 runs 15 residues. The CDR3 region is CASSLSSGYTGELFF. CDR3 bases: TGTGCCAGCAGTTTATCCAGCGGGTACACCGGGGAGCTGTTTTTT. Full variable domain (rest looked up from reference TRBV28 and TRBJ2-2): DVKVTQSSRYLVKRTGEKVFLECVQDMDHENMFWYRQDPGLGLRLIYFSYDVKMKEKGDIPEGYSVSREKKERFSLILESASTNQTSMYLCASSLSSGYTGELFFGEGSRLTVL.

The chain uses TRBV19 and TRBJ2-2; TRBD2 is a possible D gene (6 bases). The V gene's germline CDR1 is LNHDA and CDR2 SQIVND (reference sequence). V dropped 4 bases and J dropped 6 bases, with 9 bases sitting between them. This CDR3 region has 13 residues. CDR3 in amino acids: CASSTGVAGELFF. DNA for the CDR3: TGTGCCAGTAGTACGGGGGTTGCCGGGGAGCTGTTTTTT.

J is TRBJ1-3 and V is TRBV12-3 or TRBV12-4; D call uncertain. The CDR3 has 13 residues. Trimming shortened V by 6 bases and J by 0 bases, and 6 bases separated the two germline ends. CDR3 loop: CASSQNSGNTIYF. The CDR3 DNA reads as TGTGCCAGCAGCCAGAACTCTGGAAACACCATATATTTT.

The chain employs TRBV24-1 and TRBJ2-3; D perhaps matches TRBD1 (6 bases). This CDR3 comprises 15 residues. Germline V CDR1 and CDR2: KGHDR, SFDVKD. V shed 3 bases and J shed 3 bases, with 12 bases lying between them. This CDR3 is CATSDTGGFTDTQYF. Written as DNA, the CDR3 is TGTGCCACCAGTGATACTGGGGGCTTTACAGATACGCAGTATTTT.

The V gene is TRBV7-8, the J gene TRBJ2-2; 8 bases are a match to TRBD2. The ends lost 1 base at V and 4 bases at J; junction bases unmatched: 5. The CDR3 consists of 16 residues. Germline values: CDR1 SGHVS, CDR2 FQNEAQ. For the CDR3, the DNA is TGTGCCAGCAGCTTAGGTCGGGAGGGCCTCACCGGGGAGCTGTTTTTT. Its translation is CASSLGREGLTGELFF.

This chain connects TRBV30 to TRBJ2-6; no clear D gene. The CDR3 sequence is 12 residues long. Germline V gene data show CDR1 as GTSNPN and CDR2 as SVGIG (reference sequence). Trimming took 5 bases from V and 2 from J, leaving 4 bases between them. The CDR3 here is CAWDTGANVLTF. For the CDR3, the DNA is TGTGCCTGGGACACTGGGGCCAACGTCCTGACTTTC.

The chain couples TRBV28 to TRBJ1-6, with 8 nucleotides matching TRBD1. The CDR3 sequence is 14 residues long. CDR1 and CDR2 from the germline V gene are MDHEN and SYDVKM. V trimming: 6 bases; J trimming: 10 bases; junction bases outside the gene matches: 8. The CDR3 reads CASSGAGGNSPLHF. Written as DNA, the CDR3 is TGTGCCAGCAGCGGGGCAGGGGGCAACTCACCCCTCCACTTT.

CDR3 DNA sequence: TGTGCCAGCAGCGCTACCGGGAAGCTATCCTCTGGAAACACCATATATTTT. It is translated as CASSATGKLSSGNTIYF. This chain joins TRBV5-8 and TRBJ1-3, with unresolved D. Deletions cut 4 bases from V and 0 bases from J, with 17 bases between. The CDR3 has 17 residues. The germline CDR1 and CDR2 sequences are SGHTS and YDEGEE.

This clone came up once. This rearrangement joins TRBV28 to TRBJ1-5; D is ambiguous. CDR3 size: 16 residues. With 5 bases removed from V and 0 bases from J, the gap between germline ends came to 14 bases. CDR1 MDHEN and CDR2 SYDVKM come from the germline V gene. The CDR3 coding sequence is TGTGCCAGCAGTCCCCCTCTGGGAGATAGCAATCAGCCCCAGCATTTT. Residues: CASSPPLGDSNQPQHF.

The chain is built from TRBV28 and TRBJ2-6, with D tentatively TRBD2 (7 bases). Germline values: CDR1 MDHEN, CDR2 SYDVKM. The CDR3 loop spans 14 amino acids. V lost 6 bases and J 8 bases, leaving 14 bases between the germline ends. As DNA, the CDR3 is TGTGCCAGCAGGGGGGGGCTATTGACCAACGTCCTGACTTTC. This sequence encodes CASRGGLLTNVLTF.

The chain employs TRBV29-1 and TRBJ1-1; D is ambiguous. The germline V and J ends were trimmed by 0 bases and 2 bases, with 7 bases remaining between them. CDR3 size: 13 residues. Germline CDR1 SQVTM, CDR2 ANQGSEA. CDR3 nucleotide sequence: TGCAGCGTTGAAGAAAACACCAACACTGAAGCTTTCTTT. Translating gives CSVEENTNTEAFF.

The chain links TRBV28 to TRBJ1-4; possibly TRBD1 for D (6 bases). Germline loops: CDR1 MDHEN, CDR2 SYDVKM. There are 16 residues in the CDR3. Trimming stripped 3 bases from V and 7 bases from J, with 18 bases between. CDR3 residues: CASSLPTGGLSEKLFF. CDR3 coding DNA: TGTGCCAGCAGTTTGCCCACGGGGGGGCTGAGTGAAAAACTGTTTTTT. The full variable domain, with the rest looked up from reference TRBV28 and TRBJ1-4, is DVKVTQSSRYLVKRTGEKVFLECVQDMDHENMFWYRQDPGLGLRLIYFSYDVKMKEKGDIPEGYSVSREKKERFSLILESASTNQTSMYLCASSLPTGGLSEKLFFGSGTQLSVL.

The V call is TRBV2, the J call TRBJ2-5; 8 positions agree with TRBD1. CDR3 size: 14 residues. Germline CDR1 reads SNHLY; CDR2 reads FYNNEI. The J segment lost 4 bases and the V segment lost 7 bases, leaving 8 bases of the junction unmatched. The CDR3, as DNA: TGTGCCAGCACCCAGACAGGGGCTCGAGAGACCCAGTACTTC. The encoded protein is CASTQTGARETQYF. Full variable domain (rest looked up from reference TRBV2 and TRBJ2-5): EPEVTQTPSHQVTQMGQEVILRCVPISNHLYFYWYRQILGQKVEFLVSFYNNEISEKSEIFDDQFSVERPDGSNFTLKIRSTKLEDSAMYFCASTQTGARETQYFGPGTRLLVL.

The chain joins TRBV7-2 to TRBJ2-7; 7 bases align to TRBD2. The ends lost 3 bases at V and 2 bases at J; junction bases unmatched: 4. The CDR3 runs to 14 residues. Germline lookup yields CDR1 SGHTA and CDR2 FQGNSA. The DNA of the CDR3 is TGTGCCAGCAGCTTGGGTACTAGCGCCTACGAGCAGTACTTC. Translating gives CASSLGTSAYEQYF.

V usage is TRBV18 and J usage is TRBJ1-1; D call uncertain. This CDR3 is 14 amino acids long. CDR1 and CDR2 (germline): KGHSH, LQKENI. V lost 0 bases and J lost 3, with 8 bases in between. The CDR3 nucleotides read TGTGCCAGCTCACCACCGATCAGTTACACTGAAGCTTTCTTT. Translated: CASSPPISYTEAFF.